This TCR beta chain comes out of a study of technical replicates of blood from a handful of donors listed by TCRdb under 2017. Libraries were constructed by the immunoSEQ multiplex PCR assay. TCRdb stores this immuneACCESS table with in-frame sequences only. Part of the clones is absent; in the studies checked, under half of the shortfall reflects unresolved V genes, and no reason is known for the rest. This sample holds approximately 87,000 clones; more than 85% were observed only once. The ten largest account for about 0.38% of the sample. On this clone: Its antigen is not yet known. No clone much larger than this one lies a single base away; base qualities are absent.

The TCR was taken from a human donor in good health. Some clones in this sample may be carry-over from other donors' samples. Material for sequencing was T cells isolated from PBMCs.

DNA sequence: TGTGCCAGCAGCTTGGCCGGCGGAAACACTGAAGCTTTCTTT. Its protein is CASSLAGGNTEAFF. Recombination joined TRBV5-4 with TRBJ1-1; the D gene is not confidently resolved. V drops 0 bases and J drops 2 bases, leaving 8 bases in between. The CDR3 numbers 14 residues from cysteine through phenylalanine. The retained sequence is limited to the CDR3, 42 bases, with the frame set at the first base. The germline V gene (reference sequence) specifies SGHNT as CDR1 and YYREEE as CDR2. Full variable domain (CDR3 extended with the reference TRBV5-4 and TRBJ1-1 proteins): ETGVTQSPTHLIKTRGQQVTLRCSSQSGHNTVSWYQQALGQGPQFIFQYYREEENGRGNFPPRFSGLQFPNYSSELNVNALELDDSALYLCASSLAGGNTEAFFGQGTRLTVV.